This T cell receptor (beta chain) comes out of a study of metastatic and nonmetastatic thyroid tumors. Study-level background: For malignant and benign thyroid patients, tumor or nodule tissue and blood were the sources whose repertoires were compared.

This clone was counted many times. Its cognate antigen is unknown. It is likely a read error, because the conserved phenylalanine at the end of the CDR3 is missing. Because the CDR3's place on the DNA is in doubt, the DNA is left out and the CDR3 is given as listed by TCRdb. In the original workflow: Clinicopathological groups differed in CDR3, with these differences serving to build a distant-metastasis classifier for papillary thyroid cancer. TCRdb re-called clones from the PCR reads using MiXCR. TCRdb's processing, not the study's, gives the V and J calls here. The data show fewer than 20,000 clones, with about 32% seen just once and almost 25% held by the top ten. Regarding the study as a whole: As reported, TCR beta diversity in blood and tumor was significantly higher in malignant thyroid tumors than in benign nodules.

The entire patient cohort was treatment-naive prior to thyroid surgery. The CDR3 is 12 amino acids long, termini counted. CDR1 is LNHDA, CDR2 SQIVND, per germline (reference sequence). This clonotype was sampled from a male donor with papillary thyroid cancer or a benign thyroid nodule (not recorded which). Some clones in this sample may be carry-over from other donors' samples. The rearrangement links TRBV19 to TRBJ2-4; the table's D call, TRBD1, was not checked against the DNA. The sequencing sample was made of tumor tissue. The CDR3 protein is CASSIPRGPTEP.